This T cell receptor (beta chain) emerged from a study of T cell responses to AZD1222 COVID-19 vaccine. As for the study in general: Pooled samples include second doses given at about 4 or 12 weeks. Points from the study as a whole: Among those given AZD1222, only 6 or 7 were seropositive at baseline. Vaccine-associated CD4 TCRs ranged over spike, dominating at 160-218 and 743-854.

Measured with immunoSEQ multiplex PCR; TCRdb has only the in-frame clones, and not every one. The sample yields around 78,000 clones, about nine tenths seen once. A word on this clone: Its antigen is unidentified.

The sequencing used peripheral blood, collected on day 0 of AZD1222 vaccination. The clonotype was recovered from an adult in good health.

This chain's CDR3 is CASSYGDSPLHF. DNA for the CDR3: TGTGCCAGCAGTTACGGAGATTCACCCCTCCACTTT. This chain uses TRBV6-5 with TRBJ1-6, with D unclear. V dropped 2 bases and J dropped 8 bases, with 4 bases sitting between them. Per the germline V gene, CDR1 is MNHEY and CDR2 is SVGAGI. The CDR3 spans 12 residues.